The sequence of this T cell receptor (beta chain) was determined in a study of human T cells and chemical hapten exposure. At the level of the study: Readings were taken at 6 days from patch tests that had applied 0.01% DPC to the upper back.

CDR3 length: 12 residues. Germline V gene sequence: CDR1 SGHRS, CDR2 YFSETQ. V lost 2 bases and J 1 base, leaving 3 bases between the germline ends. The time point was: pre-sensitization, week 0. The treatment denotes: therapeutic diphenylcyclopropenone sensitization with weekly scalp DPC. A single record per CDR3 protein comes from TCRdb applying MiXCR to the RACE reads. Among roughly 380,000 distinct CDR3 sequences listed, 4.5% to 6% were seen once. Findings and caveats of the study: Counts of expanded TCRs (at PT1) showed a positive correlation with patch test score.

This clonotype was detected ten times or more. No antigen is known for it. This chain links TRBV5-1 with TRBJ1-2; the D is unclear. The sample here was whole blood, taken in connection with sensitization to the hapten diphenylcyclopropenone (DPC). This receptor was identified in a woman between 50 and 59 years old with alopecia areata. Some clones in this sample may be carry-over from other donors' samples. The CDR3 spells CASSLDNYGYTF. Written as DNA, the CDR3 is TGCGCCAGCAGCTTAGATAACTATGGCTACACCTTC.